This paragraph covers one T cell receptor beta chain sequence. No antigen is known for it. Base qualities are not provided; no much larger clone lies one nucleotide away. Each collaborating institution followed its own protocols to collect whole blood in K2EDTA tubes. Collaborator samples were shipped for TCRbeta analysis as frozen whole blood, isolated PBMCs, or DNA extracted from either sample type. The data were obtained in a study of blood T cell repertoires in COVID-19 (dated by TCRdb to about 2020). About the investigation overall: The collaborator samples originated in the United States, Italy and Spain and spanned the acute and convalescent phases of COVID-19. The prospective study material was composed of cDNA or gDNA derived from T cells, B-cell-depleted T cells, or PBMCs. Where available, HLA class I and class II types were taken from metadata supplied by the sample provider and were not determined by assay-based typing. Sample metadata almost always included a de-identified subject ID, COVID-19 status, age in years and sex. Deeply sampled blood TCRbeta repertoires from subjects exposed to, actively infected with, or recovered from COVID-19 were included in the dataset. Samples were obtained from the ongoing ImmuneRACE study (first 160 participants) and from 1,254 subjects provided by 6 global collaborators. A freely available public database, intended as a resource for researchers studying the immune response to SARS-CoV-2, is where the repertoires were released. Beyond this particular receptor, the publication reports: The amount of clinical and demographic metadata varied by source and participant and was provided uncurated.

For CDR1 and CDR2, the germline V gene (reference sequence) lists LNHDA and SQIVND. Trimming leaves V shorter by 5 bases and J shorter by 4 bases, with the junction holding 7 bases beyond the gene matches. The CDR3 covers 15 residues, taking in both the cysteine and the phenylalanine. The retained sequence is limited to the CDR3, 45 bases, with the frame set at the first base. The immunoSEQ Assay, a bias-controlled multiplex PCR, was used to amplify TCRbeta CDR3 regions from genomic DNA. The authors' analysis ran thus. The number of nucleated cells in each sample was estimated from the amplification of reference gene primers within the assay. To quantify the absolute abundance of each unique TCRbeta CDR3 rearrangement, sequence reads were collapsed and filtered. For each sample, productive Simpson clonality was calculated by taking the square root of Simpson's diversity index across productive rearrangements. TCRdb limited this immuneACCESS table to in-frame rearrangements with V and J called. A share of clones is missing; checked studies link under half to unresolved V genes, and the rest is unexplained. For V, J and clone size, that table is used; D and trimming come from the DNA. The sample table shows fewer than 500,000 clones, and over 65% are seen once. The top ten hold over 0.95% of the sample.

Recombination linked TRBV19 to TRBJ1-3, with 8 junctional bases fitting TRBD1. Sequencing input: peripheral blood. The source is a human donor with acute or convalescent COVID-19. The donor label of this sample is uncertain. In nucleotide form, the sequence is TGTGCCAGTAGTCGGGACAGGCGTATCGGAAACACCATATATTTT. It specifies CASSRDRRIGNTIYF.